Sequencing of this T cell receptor beta chain was carried out in a study of identical twins. V lost 5 bases and J 8 bases, leaving 15 bases between the germline ends. Germline loops: CDR1 SGHTA, CDR2 FQGNSA. The CDR3 totals 14 residues. TCRdb redid the calling of the 5' RACE reads with MiXCR, one entry per CDR3 protein. The sample contains 500,000 or so distinct CDR3 sequences, around 20% of which appear only once. This clonotype was detected only a few times. The sample was also linked to a second study, of T cells expressing NK-cell markers. That study reports: It was sorted CD3+CD56-NKG2C+, CD3+CD56+NKG2C- and CD3+CD56+NKG2C+ T cells that provided the TCR beta repertoires. As a fraction of CD8+ T cells, dominant NKG2C+ clonotypes reached about 1.0-7.5% in 5 or 6 donors.

The material sequenced was CD4+ T cells sorted from blood. This TCR came from a young woman in good health. This sequence joins TRBV7-2 and TRBJ1-4; no clear D gene. The CDR3 nucleotides read TGTGCCAGCAGCCCCCGGCCTAATGGGGAAAAACTGTTTTTT. It yields the protein CASSPRPNGEKLFF. Using reference TRBV7-2 and TRBJ1-4 for the parts outside the CDR3, the full variable domain is GAGVSQSPSNKVTEKGKDVELRCDPISGHTALYWYRQSLGQGLEFLIYFQGNSAPDKSGLPSDRFSAERTGGSVSTLTIQRTQQEDSAVYLCASSPRPNGEKLFFGSGTQLSVL.